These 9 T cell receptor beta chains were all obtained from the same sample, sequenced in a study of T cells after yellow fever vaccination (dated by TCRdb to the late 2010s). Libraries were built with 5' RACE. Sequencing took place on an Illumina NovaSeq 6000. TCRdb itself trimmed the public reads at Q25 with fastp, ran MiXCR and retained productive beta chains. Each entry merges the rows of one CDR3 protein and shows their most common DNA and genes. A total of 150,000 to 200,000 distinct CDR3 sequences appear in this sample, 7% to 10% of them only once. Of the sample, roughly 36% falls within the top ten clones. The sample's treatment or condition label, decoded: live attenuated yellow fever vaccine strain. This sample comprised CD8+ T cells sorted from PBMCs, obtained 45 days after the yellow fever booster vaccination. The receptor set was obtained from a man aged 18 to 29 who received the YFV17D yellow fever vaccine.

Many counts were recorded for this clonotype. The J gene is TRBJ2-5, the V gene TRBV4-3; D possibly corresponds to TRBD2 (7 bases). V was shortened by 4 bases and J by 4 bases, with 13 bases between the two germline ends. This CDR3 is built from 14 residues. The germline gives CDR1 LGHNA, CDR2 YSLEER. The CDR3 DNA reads TGCGCCAGCAGCCTAAAGGGGGGGGTAGAGACCCAGTACTTC. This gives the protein CASSLKGGVETQYF.

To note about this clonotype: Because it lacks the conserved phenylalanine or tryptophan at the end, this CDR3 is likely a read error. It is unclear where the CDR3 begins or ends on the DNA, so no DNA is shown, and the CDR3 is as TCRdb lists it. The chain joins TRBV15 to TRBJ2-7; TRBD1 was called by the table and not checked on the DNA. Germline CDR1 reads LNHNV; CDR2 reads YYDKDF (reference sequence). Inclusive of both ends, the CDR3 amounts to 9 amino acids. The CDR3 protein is CASSRIPWG.

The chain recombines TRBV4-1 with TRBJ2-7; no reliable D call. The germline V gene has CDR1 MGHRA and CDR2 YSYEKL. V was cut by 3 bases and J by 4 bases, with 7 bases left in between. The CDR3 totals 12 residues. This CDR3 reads CASSHPGYEQYF. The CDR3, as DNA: TGCGCCAGCAGCCACCCCGGGTACGAGCAGTACTTC.

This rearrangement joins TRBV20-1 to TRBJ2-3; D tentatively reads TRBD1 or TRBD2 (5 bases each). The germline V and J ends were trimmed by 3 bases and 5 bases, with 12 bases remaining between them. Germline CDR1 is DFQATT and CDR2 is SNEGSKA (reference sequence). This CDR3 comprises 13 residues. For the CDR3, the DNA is TGCAGTGCTAGGCAGGGAGTGGGAGATACGCAGTATTTT. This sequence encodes CSARQGVGDTQYF.

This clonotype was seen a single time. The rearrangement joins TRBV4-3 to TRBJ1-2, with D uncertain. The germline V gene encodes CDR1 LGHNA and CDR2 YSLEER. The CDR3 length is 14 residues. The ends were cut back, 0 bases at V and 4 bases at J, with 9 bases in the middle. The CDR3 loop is CASSQDPGPYGYTF. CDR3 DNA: TGCGCCAGCAGCCAAGATCCGGGCCCCTATGGCTACACCTTC.

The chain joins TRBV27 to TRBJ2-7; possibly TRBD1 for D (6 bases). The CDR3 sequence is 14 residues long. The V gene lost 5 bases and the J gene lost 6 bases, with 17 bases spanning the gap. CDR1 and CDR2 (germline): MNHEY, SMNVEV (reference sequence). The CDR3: CASSPNTGLGEQYV. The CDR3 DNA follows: TGTGCCAGCAGTCCAAATACAGGGTTGGGCGAGCAGTACGTC.

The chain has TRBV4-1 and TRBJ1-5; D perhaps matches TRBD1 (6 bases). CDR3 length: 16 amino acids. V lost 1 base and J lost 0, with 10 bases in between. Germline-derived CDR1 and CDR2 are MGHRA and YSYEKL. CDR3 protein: CASSQGGGYSNQPQHF. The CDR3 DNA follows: TGCGCCAGCAGCCAAGGTGGGGGCTATAGCAATCAGCCCCAGCATTTT.

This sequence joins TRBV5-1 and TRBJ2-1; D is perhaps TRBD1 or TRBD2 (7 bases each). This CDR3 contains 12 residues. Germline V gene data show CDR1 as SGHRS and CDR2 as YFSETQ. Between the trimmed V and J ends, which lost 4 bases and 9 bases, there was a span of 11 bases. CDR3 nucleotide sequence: TGCGCCAGCAGCGGGGAGGGGGCTGAGCAGTTCTTC. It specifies CASSGEGAEQFF.

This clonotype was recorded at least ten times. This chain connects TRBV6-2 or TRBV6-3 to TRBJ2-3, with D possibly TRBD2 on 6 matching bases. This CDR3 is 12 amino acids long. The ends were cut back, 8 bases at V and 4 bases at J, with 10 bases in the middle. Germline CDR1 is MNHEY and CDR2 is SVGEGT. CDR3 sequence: CASSPGADTQYF. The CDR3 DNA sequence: TGTGCCAGCTCCCCGGGAGCAGATACGCAGTATTTT.